The present entry profiles one TCR beta chain with its context. What it binds is not known. The CDR3 sequence is 18 residues long. J lost 2 bases, V lost 1 base, and 10 bases had no gene match. Per germline, CDR1 LNHNV and CDR2 YYDKDF (reference sequence). These data originate in a study of cytomegalovirus exposure and HLA in healthy donors. The PCR ran on 60 Vbeta and 13 Jbeta primers. Clones were sequenced by immunoSEQ multiplex PCR, and TCRdb holds only the in-frame ones, with some missing. The table lists 200,000 to 250,000 clones, 65% to 85% of them singletons. Overall study findings and caveats: High specificity and sensitivity for cytomegalovirus status were reported for the classifier. Previously analyzed data showed that most TCR beta V segments were productive at a frequency of about 87% or about 30%.

The TCR was taken from a man aged 25-45 years in good health and CMV-seronegative. The chain is built from TRBV15 and TRBJ2-3; TRBD2 matches 9 bases. The sample was PBMCs. The CDR3 nucleotides read TGTGCCACCAGCAGAGGATGGGTGGCGGGGGGGGCCACAGATACGCAGTATTTT. Its translation is CATSRGWVAGGATDTQYF.